Here is one T cell receptor beta chain with its context. The antigen is not known. V lost 4 bases to trimming and J lost 4 bases, with 14 bases between them. Germline V gene lookup returns CDR1 MNHEY and CDR2 SVGAGI. The CDR3 has 15 amino acids. The sample is drawn from a study of T cell responses to AZD1222 COVID-19 vaccine. Data came from immunoSEQ multiplex PCR; TCRdb stores just in-frame clones and leaves some out. The sample carries fewer than 90,000 clones, just over 90% recorded once. Broader study findings: Breadth and depth of Spike-specific TCRs rose after two AZD1222 doses.

This sequence originates from an adult who received the AZD1222 COVID-19 vaccine. The material was peripheral blood, obtained 28 days after the second AZD1222 dose. The chain recombines TRBV6-5 with TRBJ1-3; D is ambiguous. CDR3 protein: CASSSHRIGGNTIYF. The DNA of the CDR3 is TGTGCCAGCAGTTCACACCGCATTGGGGGAAACACCATATATTTT.